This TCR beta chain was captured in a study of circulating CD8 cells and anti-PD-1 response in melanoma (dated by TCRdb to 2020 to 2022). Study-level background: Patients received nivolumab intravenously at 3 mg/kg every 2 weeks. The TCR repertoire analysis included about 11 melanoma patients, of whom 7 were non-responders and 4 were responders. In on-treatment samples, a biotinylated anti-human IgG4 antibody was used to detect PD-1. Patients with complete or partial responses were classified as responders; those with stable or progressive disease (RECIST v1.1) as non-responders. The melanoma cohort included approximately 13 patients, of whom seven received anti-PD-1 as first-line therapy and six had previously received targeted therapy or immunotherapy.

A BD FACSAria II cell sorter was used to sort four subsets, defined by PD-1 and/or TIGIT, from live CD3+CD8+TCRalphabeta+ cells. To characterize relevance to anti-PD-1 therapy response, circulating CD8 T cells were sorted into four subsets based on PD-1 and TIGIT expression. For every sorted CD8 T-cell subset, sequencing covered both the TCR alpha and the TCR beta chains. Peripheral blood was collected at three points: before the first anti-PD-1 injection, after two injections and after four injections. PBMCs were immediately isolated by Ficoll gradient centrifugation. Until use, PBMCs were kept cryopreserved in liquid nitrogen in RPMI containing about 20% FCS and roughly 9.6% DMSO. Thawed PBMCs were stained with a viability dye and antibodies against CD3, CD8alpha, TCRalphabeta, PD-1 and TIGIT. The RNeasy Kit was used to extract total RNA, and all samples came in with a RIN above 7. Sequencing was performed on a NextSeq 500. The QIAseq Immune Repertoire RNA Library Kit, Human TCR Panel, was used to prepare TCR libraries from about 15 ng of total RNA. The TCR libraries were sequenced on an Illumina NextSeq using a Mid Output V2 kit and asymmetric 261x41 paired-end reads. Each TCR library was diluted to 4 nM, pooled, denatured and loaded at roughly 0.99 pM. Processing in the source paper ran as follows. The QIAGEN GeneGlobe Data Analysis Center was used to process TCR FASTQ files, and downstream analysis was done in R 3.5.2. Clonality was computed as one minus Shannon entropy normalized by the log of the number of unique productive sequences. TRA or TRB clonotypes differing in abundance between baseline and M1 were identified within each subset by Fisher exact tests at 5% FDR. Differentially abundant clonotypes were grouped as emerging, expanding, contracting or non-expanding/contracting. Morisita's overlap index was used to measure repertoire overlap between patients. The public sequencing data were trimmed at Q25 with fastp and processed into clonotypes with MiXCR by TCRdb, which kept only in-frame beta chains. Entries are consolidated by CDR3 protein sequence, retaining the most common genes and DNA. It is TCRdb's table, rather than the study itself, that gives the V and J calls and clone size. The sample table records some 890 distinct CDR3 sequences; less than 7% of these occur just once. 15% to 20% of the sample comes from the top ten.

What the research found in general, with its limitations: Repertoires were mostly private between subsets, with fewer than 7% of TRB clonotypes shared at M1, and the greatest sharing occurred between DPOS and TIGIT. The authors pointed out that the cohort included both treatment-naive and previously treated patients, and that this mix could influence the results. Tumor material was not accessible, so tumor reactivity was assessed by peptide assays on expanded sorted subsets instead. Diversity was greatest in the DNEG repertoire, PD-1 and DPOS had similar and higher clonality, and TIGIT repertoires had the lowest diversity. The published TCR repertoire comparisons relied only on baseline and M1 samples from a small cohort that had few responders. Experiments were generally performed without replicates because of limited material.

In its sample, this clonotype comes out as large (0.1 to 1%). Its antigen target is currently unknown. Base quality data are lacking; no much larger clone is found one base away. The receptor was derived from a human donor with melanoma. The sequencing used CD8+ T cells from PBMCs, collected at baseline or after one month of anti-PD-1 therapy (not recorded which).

The nucleotides are TGTGCCAGCAGCTTAGCGGCCAGGCCAACCTTC. Its protein reads: CASSLAARPTF. Recombination joined TRBV13 with TRBJ1-2; the D gene remains uncertain. The CDR3 sequence holds 11 residues, the cysteine and phenylalanine included. Only CDR3 DNA is held: 33 bases, read in frame from base 1. For CDR1 and CDR2, the germline V gene (reference sequence) lists PRHDT and FYEKMQ. V loses 1 base, J loses 14 bases, and the germline ends lie 11 bases apart. The entire variable domain, with the stretches around the CDR3 drawn from the reference TRBV13 and TRBJ1-2 proteins, is AAGVIQSPRHLIKEKRETATLKCYPIPRHDTVYWYQQGPGQDPQFLISFYEKMQSDKGSIPDRFSAQQFSDYHSELNMSSLELGDSALYFCASSLAARPTFGSGTRLTVV.